This T cell receptor (beta chain) stems from a study of blood T cell repertoires in COVID-19 (dated by TCRdb to the early 2020s). Regarding the study in general: Samples from collaborators originated in the United States, Italy and Spain and spanned both the acute and convalescent phases of COVID-19. A de-identified subject ID, COVID-19 status, age in years and sex were almost always included in the sample metadata. Samples were obtained from the ongoing ImmuneRACE study (first 160 participants) and from about 1,300 subjects provided by 6 global collaborators. The dataset comprised deeply sampled blood TCRbeta repertoires from subjects exposed to, actively infected with, or recovered from COVID-19. Where available, HLA class I and class II types were obtained from metadata supplied by the sample provider rather than from assay-based typing. The prospective study material was composed of cDNA or gDNA derived from T cells, B-cell-depleted T cells, or PBMCs. The repertoires were released in a freely available public database intended as a resource for research on the immune response to SARS-CoV-2. The paper as a whole reports these results and caveats: How much clinical and demographic metadata was included differed by source and by participant, and the metadata was provided uncurated.

As for this clone: Its cognate antigen has yet to be identified. One base away there is no much larger clone; base qualities are not given.

Collaborating institutions collected whole blood in K2EDTA tubes following their own protocols. For TCRbeta analysis, collaborators shipped samples in one of three forms: frozen whole blood, isolated PBMCs, or DNA extracted from either of those sample types. TCRbeta CDR3 regions were amplified from genomic DNA using the immunoSEQ Assay, a bias-controlled multiplex PCR. The authors processed their data as follows. The number of nucleated cells in each sample was estimated by amplification of reference gene primers within the assay. To quantify the absolute abundance of each unique TCRbeta CDR3 rearrangement, sequence reads were collapsed and filtered. For each sample, productive Simpson clonality was calculated by taking the square root of Simpson's diversity index across productive rearrangements. Not all clones reach the TCRdb copy of this immuneACCESS table, which keeps in-frame sequences only. Checked studies attribute under half of the gap to unresolved V genes and leave the rest unexplained. The D gene and trimming were derived from the DNA, and the V and J assignments and clone size from that table. For this sample there are 60,000 to 90,000 clones; less than 90% appear just once. The ten largest clones add up to around 5.3% of the sample.

Trimming takes 3 bases from V and 0 bases from J, and the germline ends sit 5 bases apart. CDR1 LNHDA and CDR2 SQIVND were looked up in the germline V gene (reference sequence). From the cysteine up to the phenylalanine, the CDR3 has a length of 13 residues. The only DNA kept is the CDR3, 39 bases in frame from the first base. Sequencing input: peripheral blood. The TCR originated in a man aged 55 to 69 with active or convalescent COVID-19. This chain is built from TRBV19 and TRBJ1-1; a confident D gene designation cannot be given. The CDR3 has the sequence CASSITMNTEAFF. The DNA reads as follows: TGTGCCAGTAGTATTACAATGAACACTGAAGCTTTCTTT.